This T cell receptor beta chain is from a study of molecular identifiers for immune sequencing clone quantification. Study-wide results and caveats: Single-cell amounts of spiked Jurkat TCR RNA were reportedly detectable among about a million naive cells. Over 98% of effector molecules, yet under 1% of naive-cell molecules, were held by clones above 20 RNA copies.

This CDR3 region has 13 residues. Germline CDR1 is MNHEY and CDR2 is SVGEGT. V trimming: 10 bases; J trimming: 8 bases; junction bases outside the gene matches: 8. Via MiXCR, TCRdb re-called the PCR reads, giving one row per CDR3 protein. The table lists about 640,000 distinct CDR3 sequences, approximately 20% of them singletons. This clonotype has only a few counts. The antigen remains unidentified. The clonotype was recovered from a human donor in good health. Some libraries in this study had Jurkat cell RNA spiked in. V usage is TRBV6-2 or TRBV6-3 and J usage is TRBJ2-1; 10 positions match TRBD2. The sequenced sample was naive CD8+ T cells from blood, with Jurkat cell RNA spiked in. The subset is: FACS-sorted CD8+CD4-CCR7+CD45RA+ naive T cells. The CDR3 here is CATSSGSNYEQFF. The CDR3 DNA sequence: TGTGCCACATCTAGCGGGAGTAATTATGAGCAGTTCTTC.